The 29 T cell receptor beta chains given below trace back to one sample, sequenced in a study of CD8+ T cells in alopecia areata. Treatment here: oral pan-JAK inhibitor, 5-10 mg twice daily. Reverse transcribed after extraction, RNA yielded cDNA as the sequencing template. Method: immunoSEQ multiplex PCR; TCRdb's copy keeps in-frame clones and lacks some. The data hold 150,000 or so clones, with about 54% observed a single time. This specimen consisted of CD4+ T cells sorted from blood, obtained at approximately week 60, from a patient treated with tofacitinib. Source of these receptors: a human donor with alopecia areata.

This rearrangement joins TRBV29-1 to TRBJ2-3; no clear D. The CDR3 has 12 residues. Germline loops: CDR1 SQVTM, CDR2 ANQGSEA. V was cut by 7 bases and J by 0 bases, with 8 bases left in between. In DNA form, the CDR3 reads TGCAGCGGTGGACGGAGCACAGATACGCAGTATTTT. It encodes CSGGRSTDTQYF.

The CDR3 region has the DNA TGCGCCAGCAGCGGCGACATCTACGAGCAGTACTTC. Encoded protein: CASSGDIYEQYF. V usage is TRBV5-1 and J usage is TRBJ2-7; D uncertain. Trimming cost V 4 bases and J 3 bases, with 8 bases left between them. Germline V gene sequence: CDR1 SGHRS, CDR2 YFSETQ. The CDR3 sequence is 12 residues long. The full variable domain, in which reference TRBV5-1 and TRBJ2-7 provide the parts outside the CDR3, is KAGVTQTPRYLIKTRGQQVTLSCSPISGHRSVSWYQQTPGQGLQFLFEYFSETQRNKGNFPGRFSGRQFSNSRSEMNVSTLELGDSALYLCASSGDIYEQYFGPGTRLTVT.

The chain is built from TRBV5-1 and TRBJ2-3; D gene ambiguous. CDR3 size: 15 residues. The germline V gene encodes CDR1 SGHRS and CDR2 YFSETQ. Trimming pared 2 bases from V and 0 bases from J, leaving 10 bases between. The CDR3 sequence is CASSLDTLSTDTQYF. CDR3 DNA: TGCGCCAGCAGCTTAGACACCCTTAGCACAGATACGCAGTATTTT.

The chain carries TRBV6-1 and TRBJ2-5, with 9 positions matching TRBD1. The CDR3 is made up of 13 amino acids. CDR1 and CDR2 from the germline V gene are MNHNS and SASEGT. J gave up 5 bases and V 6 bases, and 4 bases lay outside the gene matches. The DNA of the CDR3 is TGTGCCAGCAGGGGACAGGGAGGGGAGACCCAGTACTTC. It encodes CASRGQGGETQYF.

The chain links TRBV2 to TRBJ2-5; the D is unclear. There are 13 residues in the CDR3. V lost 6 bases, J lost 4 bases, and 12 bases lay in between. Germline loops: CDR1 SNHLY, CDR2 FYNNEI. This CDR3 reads CASSFYPGETQYF. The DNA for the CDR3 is TGTGCCAGCAGCTTCTACCCGGGAGAGACCCAGTACTTC. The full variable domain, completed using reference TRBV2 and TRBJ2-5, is EPEVTQTPSHQVTQMGQEVILRCVPISNHLYFYWYRQILGQKVEFLVSFYNNEISEKSEIFDDQFSVERPDGSNFTLKIRSTKLEDSAMYFCASSFYPGETQYFGPGTRLLVL.

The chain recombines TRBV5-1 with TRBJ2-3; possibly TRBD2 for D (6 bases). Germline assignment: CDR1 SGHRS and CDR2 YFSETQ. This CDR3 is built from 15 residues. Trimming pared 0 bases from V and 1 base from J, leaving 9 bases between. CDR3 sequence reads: CASSLEGGGTDTQYF. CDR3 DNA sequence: TGCGCCAGCAGCTTGGAGGGAGGAGGCACAGATACGCAGTATTTT.

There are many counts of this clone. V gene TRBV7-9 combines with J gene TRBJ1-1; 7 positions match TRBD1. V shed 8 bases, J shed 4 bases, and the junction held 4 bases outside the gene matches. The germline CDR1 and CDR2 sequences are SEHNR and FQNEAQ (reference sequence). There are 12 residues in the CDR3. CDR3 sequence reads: CASGGDSTEAFF. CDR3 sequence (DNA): TGTGCCAGCGGAGGGGACAGCACTGAAGCTTTCTTT.

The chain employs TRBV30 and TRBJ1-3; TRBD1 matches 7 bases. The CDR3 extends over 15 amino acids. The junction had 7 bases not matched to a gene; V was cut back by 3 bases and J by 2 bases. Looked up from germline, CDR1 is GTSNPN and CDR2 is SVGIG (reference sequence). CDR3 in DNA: TGTGCCTGGAGCTCATTTACAGGGGCTGGAAACACCATATATTTT. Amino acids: CAWSSFTGAGNTIYF.

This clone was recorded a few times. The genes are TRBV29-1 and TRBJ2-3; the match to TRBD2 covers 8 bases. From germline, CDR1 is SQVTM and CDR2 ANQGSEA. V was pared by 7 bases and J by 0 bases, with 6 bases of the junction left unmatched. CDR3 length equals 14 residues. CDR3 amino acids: CSGDGLASTDTQYF. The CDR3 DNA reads TGCAGCGGGGACGGACTAGCTAGCACAGATACGCAGTATTTT.

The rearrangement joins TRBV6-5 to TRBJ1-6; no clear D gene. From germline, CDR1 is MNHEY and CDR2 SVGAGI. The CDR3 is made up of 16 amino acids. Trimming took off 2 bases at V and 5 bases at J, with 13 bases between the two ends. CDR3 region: CASSYPQNRDNSPLHF. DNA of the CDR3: TGTGCCAGCAGTTACCCACAGAATCGGGATAATTCACCCCTCCACTTT.

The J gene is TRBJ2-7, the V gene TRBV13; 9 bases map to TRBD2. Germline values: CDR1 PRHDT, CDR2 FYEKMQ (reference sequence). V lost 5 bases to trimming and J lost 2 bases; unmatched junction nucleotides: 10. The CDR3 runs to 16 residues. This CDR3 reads CASSPRSAGGPYEQYF. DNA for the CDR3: TGTGCCAGCAGCCCACGTTCGGCGGGGGGGCCCTACGAGCAGTACTTC.

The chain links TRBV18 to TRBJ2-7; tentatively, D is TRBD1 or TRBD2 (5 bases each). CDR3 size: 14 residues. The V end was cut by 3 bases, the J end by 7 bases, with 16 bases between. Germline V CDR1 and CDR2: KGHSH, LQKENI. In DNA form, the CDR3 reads TGTGCCAGCTCACCCTTGACATCTGAGGGGGAGCAGTACTTC. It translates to CASSPLTSEGEQYF.

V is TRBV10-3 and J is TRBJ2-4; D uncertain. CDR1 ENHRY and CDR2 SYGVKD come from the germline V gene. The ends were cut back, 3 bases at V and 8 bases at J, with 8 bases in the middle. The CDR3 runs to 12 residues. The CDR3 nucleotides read TGTGCCATCAGTGAACGAGTCGACATTCAGTACTTC. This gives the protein CAISERVDIQYF.

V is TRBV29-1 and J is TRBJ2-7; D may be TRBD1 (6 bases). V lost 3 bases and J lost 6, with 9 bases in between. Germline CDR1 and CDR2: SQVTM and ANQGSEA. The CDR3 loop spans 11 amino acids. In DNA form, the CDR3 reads TGCAGCGTTGACAGGGGTGGCGAGCAGTACTTC. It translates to CSVDRGGEQYF.

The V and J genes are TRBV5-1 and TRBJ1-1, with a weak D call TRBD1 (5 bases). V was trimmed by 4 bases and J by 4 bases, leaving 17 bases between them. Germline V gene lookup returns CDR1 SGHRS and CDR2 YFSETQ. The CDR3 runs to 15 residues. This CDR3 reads CASSLTRGRGTEAFF. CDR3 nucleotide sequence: TGCGCCAGCAGCCTAACGAGGGGTCGCGGCACTGAAGCTTTCTTT.

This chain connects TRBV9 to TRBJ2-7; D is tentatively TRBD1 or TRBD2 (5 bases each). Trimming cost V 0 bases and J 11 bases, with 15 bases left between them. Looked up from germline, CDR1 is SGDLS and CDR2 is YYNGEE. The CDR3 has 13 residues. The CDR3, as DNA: TGTGCCAGCAGCGTAGGTGGGGACGGGATGAAGTACTTC. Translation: CASSVGGDGMKYF.

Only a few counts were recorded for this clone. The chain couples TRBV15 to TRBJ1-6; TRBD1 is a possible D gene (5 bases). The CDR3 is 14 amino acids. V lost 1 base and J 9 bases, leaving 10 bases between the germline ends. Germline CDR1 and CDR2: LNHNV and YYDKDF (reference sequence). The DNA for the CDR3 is TGTGCCACCAGCAGAGTCAGGGCTGGTTCACCCCTCCACTTT. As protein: CATSRVRAGSPLHF.

CDR3: CAWSVFLGIQPQHF. CDR3 sequence (DNA): TGTGCCTGGAGTGTATTTCTGGGGATTCAGCCCCAGCATTTT. This sequence joins TRBV30 and TRBJ1-5; D is unresolved. The CDR3 loop spans 14 amino acids. Germline V CDR1 and CDR2: GTSNPN, SVGIG (reference sequence). Trimming removed 0 bases at V and 6 bases at J, with 12 bases between.

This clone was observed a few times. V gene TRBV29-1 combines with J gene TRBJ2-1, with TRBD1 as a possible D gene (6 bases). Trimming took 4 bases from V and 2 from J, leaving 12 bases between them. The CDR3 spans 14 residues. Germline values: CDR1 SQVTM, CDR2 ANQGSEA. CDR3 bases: TGCAGCGTTGGGGGGACAATCACCTACAATGAGCAGTTCTTC. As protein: CSVGGTITYNEQFF.

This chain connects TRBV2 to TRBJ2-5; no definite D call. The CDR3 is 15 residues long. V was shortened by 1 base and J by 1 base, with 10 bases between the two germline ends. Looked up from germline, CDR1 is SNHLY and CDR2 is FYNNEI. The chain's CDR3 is CASSEVGVSQETQYF. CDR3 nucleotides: TGTGCCAGCAGTGAAGTTGGGGTGAGCCAAGAGACCCAGTACTTC.

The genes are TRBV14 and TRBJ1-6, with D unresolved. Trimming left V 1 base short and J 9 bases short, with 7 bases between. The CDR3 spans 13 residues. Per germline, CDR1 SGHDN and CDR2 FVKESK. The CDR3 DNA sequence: TGTGCCAGCAGCCAAGTAATCAGTTCACCCCTCCACTTT. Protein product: CASSQVISSPLHF.

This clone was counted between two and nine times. The CDR3 protein is CASSSMDSFYEQYF. The CDR3 DNA is TGCGCCAGCAGCTCCATGGACAGTTTCTACGAGCAGTACTTC. The chain carries TRBV5-1 and TRBJ2-7; D may be TRBD1 (6 bases). The CDR3 length is 14 residues. V lost 3 bases, J lost 3 bases, and 13 bases lay in between. Germline V gene data show CDR1 as SGHRS and CDR2 as YFSETQ.

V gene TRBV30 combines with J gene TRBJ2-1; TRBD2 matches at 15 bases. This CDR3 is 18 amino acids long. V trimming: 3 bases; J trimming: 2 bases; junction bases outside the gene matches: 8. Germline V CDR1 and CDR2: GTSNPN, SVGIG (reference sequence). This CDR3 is CAWRAKGLAGGPYNEQFF. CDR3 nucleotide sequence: TGTGCCTGGAGAGCAAAGGGACTAGCGGGGGGCCCCTACAATGAGCAGTTCTTC.

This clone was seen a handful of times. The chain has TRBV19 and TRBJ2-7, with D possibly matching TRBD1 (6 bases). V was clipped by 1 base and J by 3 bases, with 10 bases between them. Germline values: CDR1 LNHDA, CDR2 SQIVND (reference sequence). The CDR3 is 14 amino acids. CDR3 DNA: TGTGCCAGTAGTATAGGGCCCAGGGGCTACGAGCAGTACTTC. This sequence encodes CASSIGPRGYEQYF.

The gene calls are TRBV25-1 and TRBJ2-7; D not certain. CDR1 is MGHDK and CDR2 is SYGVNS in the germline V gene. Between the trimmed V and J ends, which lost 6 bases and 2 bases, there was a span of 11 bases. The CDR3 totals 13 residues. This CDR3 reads CASRTSGAYEQYF. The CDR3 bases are TGTGCCAGCAGGACCTCCGGAGCCTACGAGCAGTACTTC.

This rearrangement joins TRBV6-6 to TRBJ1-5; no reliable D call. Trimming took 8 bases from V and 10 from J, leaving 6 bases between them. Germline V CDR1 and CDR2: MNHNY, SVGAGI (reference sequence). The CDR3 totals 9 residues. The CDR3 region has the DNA TGTGCCAGCCAGCCACCCCAGCATTTT. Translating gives CASQPPQHF.

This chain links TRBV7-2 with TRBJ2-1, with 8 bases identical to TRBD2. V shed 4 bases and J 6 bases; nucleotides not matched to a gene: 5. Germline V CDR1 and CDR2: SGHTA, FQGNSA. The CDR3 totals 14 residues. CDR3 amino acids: CASSSAGGGNEQFF. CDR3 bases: TGTGCCAGCAGCTCCGCCGGGGGGGGCAATGAGCAGTTCTTC.

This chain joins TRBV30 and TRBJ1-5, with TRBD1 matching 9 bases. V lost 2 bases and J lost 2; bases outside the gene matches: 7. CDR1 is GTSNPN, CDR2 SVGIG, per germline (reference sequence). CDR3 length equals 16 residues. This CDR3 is CAWSSPRTGGNQPQHF. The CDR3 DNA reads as TGTGCCTGGAGTTCACCCCGGACAGGGGGCAATCAGCCCCAGCATTTT.

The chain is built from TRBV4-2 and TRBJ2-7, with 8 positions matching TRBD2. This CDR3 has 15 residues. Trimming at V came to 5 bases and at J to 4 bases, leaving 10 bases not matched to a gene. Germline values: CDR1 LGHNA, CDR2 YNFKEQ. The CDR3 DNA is TGTGCCAGCAGCACCCGTAGCGGGGTAGTATACGAGCAGTACTTC. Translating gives CASSTRSGVVYEQYF.